This TCR beta chain appears in the sequencing data of a study of T cell repertoires in ileal Crohn's disease. Study-level background: Postoperative therapy was given to about half: about a dozen thiopurines, 18 anti-TNF agents. Study results and caveats: Clonality above 26.8% at surgery always came with endoscopic recurrence.

Of note for this clone: As yet, its antigen is unknown.

Using immunoSEQ multiplex PCR, the repertoire was profiled, and TCRdb retains in-frame clones only, with some absent. Of about 7,700 clones in the sample, 75% to 85% are singletons; the top ten hold 25% to 35%. With 5 bases removed from V and 4 bases from J, the gap between germline ends came to 17 bases. The CDR3 covers 15 residues. Germline V gene sequence: CDR1 MNHEY, CDR2 SVGAGI. Specified time point: proximal margin of the surgical specimen (macroscopically non-inflamed). The V call is TRBV6-5, the J call TRBJ1-2; the D gene is possibly TRBD1 (6 bases). Material: ileal tissue. The source of this sequence is an adult with Crohn's disease. CDR3 loop: CASSPQGRGGYGYTF. The CDR3 DNA sequence: TGTGCCAGCAGTCCACAGGGAAGGGGCGGCTATGGCTACACCTTC.